Described below is a single T cell receptor beta chain sequence and its context. Its antigen is currently unknown. Germline and genes: mouse. The CDR3 extends 1 residue past the end of the read, so its final part is completed from the germline J gene. TCRdb's copy holds only in-frame clones and misses some; the assay was immunoSEQ multiplex PCR. The sample comprises roughly 2,700 clones, almost 50% of which are singletons, and about 36% rests with the top ten. The data originate from a study of tissue T cells after allogeneic stem cell transplantation. Study-level results: TCR repertoires tracked anatomic similarity, regardless of disease or transplant status.

Specified time point: mouse harvest day 14 after allogeneic transplant. Mouse grafts combined 10^7 T-cell-depleted bone marrow cells with 10^6 splenic CD5+ T cells. The V segment lost 6 bases and the J segment 2 bases; nucleotides outside the gene matches: 2. This CDR3 has 15 amino acids. Germline assignment: CDR1 LGHNA and CDR2 YNLKQL (reference sequence). The V and J genes are TRBV5 and TRBJ1-3, with TRBD1 matching 12 bases. The sequenced sample was gut tissue. This TCR derives from a female BALB/c mouse given C57BL/6 T cells with graft-versus-host disease after an allogeneic hematopoietic cell transplant. The CDR3 loop is CASSRDRGPGNTLYF. The part of the CDR3 DNA that was read is TGTGCCAGCAGTCGGGACAGGGGGCCTGGAAATACGCTCTAT.